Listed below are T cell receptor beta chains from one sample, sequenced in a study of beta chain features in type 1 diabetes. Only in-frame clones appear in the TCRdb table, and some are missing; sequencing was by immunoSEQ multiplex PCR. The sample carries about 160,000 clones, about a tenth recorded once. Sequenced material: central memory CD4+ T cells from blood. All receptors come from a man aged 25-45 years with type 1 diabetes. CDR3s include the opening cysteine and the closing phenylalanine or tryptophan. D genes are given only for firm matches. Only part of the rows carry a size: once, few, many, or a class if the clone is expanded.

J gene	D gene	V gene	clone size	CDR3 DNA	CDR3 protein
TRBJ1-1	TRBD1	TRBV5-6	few	TGTGCCAGCAGCTTGGGTCAACAGGGGACTGAAGCTTTCTTT	CASSLGQQGTEAFF
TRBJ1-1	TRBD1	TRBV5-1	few	TGCGCCAGCAGCTTACGGCAGACAGGGTTGAACACTGAAGCTTTCTTT	CASSLRQTGLNTEAFF
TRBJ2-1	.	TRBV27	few	TGTGCCAGCGGGGGGCGGGCTAGCGGTCACAATGAGCAGTTCTTC	CASGGRASGHNEQFF
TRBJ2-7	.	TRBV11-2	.	TGTGCCAGCAGCTCCCCCCGCAGGGTGCGAGAGCAGTACTTC	CASSSPRRVREQYF
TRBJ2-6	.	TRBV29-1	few	TGCAGCGGTCGGACACGGTGGACTGGGGCCAACGTCCTGACTTTC	CSGRTRWTGANVLTF
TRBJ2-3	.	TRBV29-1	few	TGCAGCGTTCGATGGACAGCTAGCAGCACAGATACGCAGTATTTT	CSVRWTASSTDTQYF
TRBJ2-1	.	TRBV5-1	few	TGCGCCAGCAGCTTGGCCACGGGACTTGACAATGAGCAGTTCTTC	CASSLATGLDNEQFF
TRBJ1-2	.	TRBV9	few	TGTGCCAGCAGCGTAGAAGAGGAGGGTCGCTATGGCTACACCTTC	CASSVEEEGRYGYTF
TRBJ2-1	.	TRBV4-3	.	TGCGCCAGCAGCCAAGATGGGGTGGCAGCGGGCAACTCCTACAATGAGCAGTTCTTC	CASSQDGVAAGNSYNEQFF
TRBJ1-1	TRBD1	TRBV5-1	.	TGCGCCAGCAGCTTGGCAGGGGGACCTTACAACACTGAAGCTTTCTTT	CASSLAGGPYNTEAFF
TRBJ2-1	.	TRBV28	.	TGTGCCAGCAGCCAGAAAGGGGTCGAGCAGTTCTTC	CASSQKGVEQFF
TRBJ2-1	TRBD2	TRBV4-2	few	TGTGCCAGCAGCGAAAGAGGGGCTAGCGGTGACAATGAGCAGTTCTTC	CASSERGASGDNEQFF
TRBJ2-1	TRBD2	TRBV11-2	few	TGTGCCAGCAGCCCCGGGGGGGCGGGAGGGGGGAATGAGCAGTTCTTC	CASSPGGAGGGNEQFF
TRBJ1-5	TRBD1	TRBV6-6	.	TGTGCCAGCAGTTACCCGACAGGGAAGCCCCAGCATTTT	CASSYPTGKPQHF
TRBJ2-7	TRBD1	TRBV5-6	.	TGTGCCAGCAGCTTGTTTCCAGGGGGCCGCGAGCAGTACTTC	CASSLFPGGREQYF
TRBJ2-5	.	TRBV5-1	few	TGCGCCAGCAGCTTGACCGGACAACAAGAGACCCAGTACTTC	CASSLTGQQETQYF
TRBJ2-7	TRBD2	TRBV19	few	TGTGCCAGTAGTAACAACCCGGGACTAGCCGGCTACGAGCAGTACTTC	CASSNNPGLAGYEQYF
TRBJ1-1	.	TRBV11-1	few	TGTGCCAGCAGCGAACCGCGGGGGCAGTTGAACACTGAAGCTTTCTTT	CASSEPRGQLNTEAFF
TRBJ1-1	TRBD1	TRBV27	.	TGTGCCAGCAGTCACGCCCACAGGGGTACTTATTTGAACACTGAAGCTTTCTTT	CASSHAHRGTYLNTEAFF
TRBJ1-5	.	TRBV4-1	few	TGTGCCAGCAGCCAAGAGAGGGCAACTAATCAGCCCCAGCATTTT	CASSQERATNQPQHF
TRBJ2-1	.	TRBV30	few	TGTGCCTGGAGTTTGCGGGGAGGACGATACAATGAGCAGTTCTTC	CAWSLRGGRYNEQFF
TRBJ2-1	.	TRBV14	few	TGTGCCAGCAGCCCCTCCCGCGAGTACAATGAGCAGTTCTTC	CASSPSREYNEQFF